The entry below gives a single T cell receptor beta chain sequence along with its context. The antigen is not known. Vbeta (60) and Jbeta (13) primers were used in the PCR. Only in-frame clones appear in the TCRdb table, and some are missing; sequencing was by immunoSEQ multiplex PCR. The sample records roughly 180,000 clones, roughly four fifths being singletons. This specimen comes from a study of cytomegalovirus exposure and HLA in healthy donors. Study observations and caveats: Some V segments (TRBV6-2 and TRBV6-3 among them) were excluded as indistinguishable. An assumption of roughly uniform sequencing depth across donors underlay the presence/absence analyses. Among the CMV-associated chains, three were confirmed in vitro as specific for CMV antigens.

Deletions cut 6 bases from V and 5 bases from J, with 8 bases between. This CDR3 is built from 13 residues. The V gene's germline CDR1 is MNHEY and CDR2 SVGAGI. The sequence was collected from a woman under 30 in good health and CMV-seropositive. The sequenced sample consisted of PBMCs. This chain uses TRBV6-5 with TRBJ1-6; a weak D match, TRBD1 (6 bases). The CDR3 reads CASSGQNNSPLHF. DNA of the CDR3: TGTGCCAGCAGCGGACAGAATAATTCACCCCTCCACTTT.